This T cell receptor (beta chain) was sequenced for a study of memory CD4+ T cells and cytomegalovirus serostatus. Single viable CD3+CD4+CD8-CD45RO+ cells were sorted as the memory CD4+ T cells. The CDR3 is made up of 16 amino acids. V was pared by 6 bases and J by 3 bases, with 15 bases between. The germline V gene encodes CDR1 LNHDA and CDR2 SQIVND (reference sequence). The method was immunoSEQ multiplex PCR; TCRdb's version includes in-frame clones alone and lacks a portion of them. Among 40,000 to 50,000 clones listed, roughly three quarters were seen once. This chain uses TRBV19 with TRBJ2-6; D assignment may be TRBD1 or TRBD2 (5 bases each). The sample taken for sequencing was memory CD4+ T cells from blood. The sequence was collected from an adult in good health and CMV-seronegative. The CDR3 region has the DNA TGTGCCAGTAGCGACAGTCCTAGCCGTGGGGCCAACGTCCTGACTTTC. It is translated as CASSDSPSRGANVLTF.